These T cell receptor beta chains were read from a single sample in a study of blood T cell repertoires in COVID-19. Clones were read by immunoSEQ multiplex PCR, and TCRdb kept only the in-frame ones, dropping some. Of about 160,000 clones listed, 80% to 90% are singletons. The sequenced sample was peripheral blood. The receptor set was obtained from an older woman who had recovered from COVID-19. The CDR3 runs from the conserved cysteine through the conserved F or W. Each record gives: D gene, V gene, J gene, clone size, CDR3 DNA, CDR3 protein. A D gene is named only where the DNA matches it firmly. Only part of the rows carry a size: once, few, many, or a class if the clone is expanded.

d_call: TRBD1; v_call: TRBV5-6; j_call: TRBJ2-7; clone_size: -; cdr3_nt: TGTGCCAGCAGCTTATCCGGGACAGGGTCGTACGAGCAGTACTTC; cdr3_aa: CASSLSGTGSYEQYF
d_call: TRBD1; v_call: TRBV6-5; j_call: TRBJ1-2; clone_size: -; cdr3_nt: TGTGCCATTGCGGACAGGGCCTATGGCTACACCTTC; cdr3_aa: CAIADRAYGYTF
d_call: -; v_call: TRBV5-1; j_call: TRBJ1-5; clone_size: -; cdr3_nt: TGCGCCAGCAGCTTACAGGGCGGCAATCAGCCCCAGCATTTT; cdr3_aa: CASSLQGGNQPQHF
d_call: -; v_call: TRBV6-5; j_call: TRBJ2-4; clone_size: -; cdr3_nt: TGTGCCAGCACAGATCTCAAAAACATTCAGTACTTC; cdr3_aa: CASTDLKNIQYF
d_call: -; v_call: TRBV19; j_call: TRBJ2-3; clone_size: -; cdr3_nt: TGTGCCCCAGGGGGGTACACAGATACGCAGTATTTT; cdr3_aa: CAPGGYTDTQYF
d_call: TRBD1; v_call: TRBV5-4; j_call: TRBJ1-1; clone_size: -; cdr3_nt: TGTGCCAGCAGCTCGACGGACAGGGGCCACACTGAAGCTTTCTTT; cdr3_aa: CASSSTDRGHTEAFF
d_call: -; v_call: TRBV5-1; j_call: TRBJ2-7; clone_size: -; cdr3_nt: TGCGCCAGCAGCTTGGACAGAAACTACGAGCAGTACTTC; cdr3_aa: CASSLDRNYEQYF
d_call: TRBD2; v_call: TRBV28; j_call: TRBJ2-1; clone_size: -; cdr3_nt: TGTGCCAGCAGGCGGGGGGGGGACATCAATGAGCAGTTCTTC; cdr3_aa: CASRRGGDINEQFF
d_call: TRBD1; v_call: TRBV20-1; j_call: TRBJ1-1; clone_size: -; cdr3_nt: TGCAGTGCCAGTCCAAACCGACAGGGCGACACTGAAGCTTTCTTT; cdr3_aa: CSASPNRQGDTEAFF
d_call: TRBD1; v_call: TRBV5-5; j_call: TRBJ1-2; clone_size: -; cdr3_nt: TGTGCCAGCAGTCCGACGACAGGGAGTGTCTTATACACCTTC; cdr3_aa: CASSPTTGSVLYTF
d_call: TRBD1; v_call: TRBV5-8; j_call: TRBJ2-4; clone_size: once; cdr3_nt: TGTGCCAGCAGTCGGGACAGGGGAAACATTCAGTACTTC; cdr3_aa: CASSRDRGNIQYF
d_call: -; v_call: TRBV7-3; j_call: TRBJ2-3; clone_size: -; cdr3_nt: TGTGCCAGCAGCTTATCTGGGCGTCCCCCCCAGTATTTT; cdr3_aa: CASSLSGRPPQYF
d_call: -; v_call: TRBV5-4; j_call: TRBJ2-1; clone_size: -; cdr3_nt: TGTGCCAGCAGCTCGGGACTCGGGCTTAATGAGCAGTTCTTC; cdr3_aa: CASSSGLGLNEQFF
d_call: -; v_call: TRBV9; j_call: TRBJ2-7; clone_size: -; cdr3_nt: TGTGCCAGCAGCGTCCAACAGGGTAGTGACGAGCAGTACTTC; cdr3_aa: CASSVQQGSDEQYF
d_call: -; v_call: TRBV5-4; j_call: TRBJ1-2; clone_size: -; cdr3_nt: TGTGCCAGCAGCCCCGGGGTAGGAAACTATGGCTACACCTTC; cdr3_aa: CASSPGVGNYGYTF
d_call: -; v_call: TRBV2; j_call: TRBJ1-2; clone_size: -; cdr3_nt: TGTGCCAGCAGTGAAGGACAGCTCGCTGCTTTATATTATGGCTACACCTTC; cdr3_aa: CASSEGQLAALYYGYTF
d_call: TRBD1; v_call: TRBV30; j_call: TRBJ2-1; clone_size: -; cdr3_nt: TGTGCCTGGAGAGCGGGACAGGGGGCTTTCAATGAGCAGTTCTTC; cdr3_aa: CAWRAGQGAFNEQFF
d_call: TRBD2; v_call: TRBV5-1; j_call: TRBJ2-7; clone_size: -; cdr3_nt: TGCGCCAGCACGGGACTATCATTAACACCTAACGGGGAGCAGTACTTC; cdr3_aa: CASTGLSLTPNGEQYF
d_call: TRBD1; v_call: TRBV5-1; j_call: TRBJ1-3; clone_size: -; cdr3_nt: TGCGCCAGCAGCTTGGCCGGACAGGGGAGAAACACCATATATTTT; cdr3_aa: CASSLAGQGRNTIYF
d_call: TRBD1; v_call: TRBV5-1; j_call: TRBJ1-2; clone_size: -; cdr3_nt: TGCGCCAGCAGCTCCGGACAGGGTAACTATGGCTACACCTTC; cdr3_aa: CASSSGQGNYGYTF
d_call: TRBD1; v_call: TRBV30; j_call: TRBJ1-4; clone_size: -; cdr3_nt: TGTGCCTGGAGTCCAAGGACAGGGATTGAAAAACTGTTTTTT; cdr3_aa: CAWSPRTGIEKLFF
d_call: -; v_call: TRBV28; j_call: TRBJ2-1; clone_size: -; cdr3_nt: TGTGCCAGCAGTTCTACGACCGGACAAACCTACAATGAGCAGTTCTTC; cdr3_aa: CASSSTTGQTYNEQFF
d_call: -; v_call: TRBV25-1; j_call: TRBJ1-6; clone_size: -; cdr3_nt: TGTGCCAGCAGTGGATTACAGGGAGTTGACGTTCATTCACCCCTCCACTTT; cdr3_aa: CASSGLQGVDVHSPLHF
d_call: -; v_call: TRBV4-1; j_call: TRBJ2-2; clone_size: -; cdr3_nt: TGCGCCAGCAGCCAAGAGGAATCCAGGCCCGCGAACACCGGGGAGCTGTTTTTT; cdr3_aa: CASSQEESRPANTGELFF
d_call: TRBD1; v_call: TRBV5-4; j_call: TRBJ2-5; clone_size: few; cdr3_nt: TGTGCCAGCAGCTTGATGGATCGTTTCGGTGGACAGGAAGAGACCCAGTACTTC; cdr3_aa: CASSLMDRFGGQEETQYF
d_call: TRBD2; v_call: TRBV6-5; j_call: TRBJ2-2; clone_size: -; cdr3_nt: TGTGCCAGCACTTGGGCCAGCGGGGCCCCCGGGGAGCTGTTTTTT; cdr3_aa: CASTWASGAPGELFF
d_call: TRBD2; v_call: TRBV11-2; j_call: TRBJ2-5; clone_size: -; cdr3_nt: TGTGCCAGCCTTAGACTAGCGGGAGAGACCCAGTACTTC; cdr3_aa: CASLRLAGETQYF
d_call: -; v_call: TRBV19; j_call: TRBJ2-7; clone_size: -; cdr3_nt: TGTGCCAGTAGTATAGATGGTACTAGCACCTACGAGCAGTACTTC; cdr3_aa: CASSIDGTSTYEQYF
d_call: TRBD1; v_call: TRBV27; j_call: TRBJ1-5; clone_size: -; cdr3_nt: TGTGCCAGCAGTCTACAGGGGGCAGGTCAGCCCCAGCATTTT; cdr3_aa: CASSLQGAGQPQHF
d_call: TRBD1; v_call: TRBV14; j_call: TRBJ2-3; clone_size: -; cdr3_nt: TGTGCCAGCAGCCAAGTTTCAGGGGGACGCACAGATACGCAGTATTTT; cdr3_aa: CASSQVSGGRTDTQYF
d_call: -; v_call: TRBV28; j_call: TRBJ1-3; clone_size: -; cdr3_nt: TGTGCCAGCAGTTTAGTGCCGACAGACTCTGGAAACACCATATATTTT; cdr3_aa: CASSLVPTDSGNTIYF
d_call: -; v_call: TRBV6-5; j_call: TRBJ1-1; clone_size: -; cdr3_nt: TGTGCCAGCACCTCCTGGAGTGCCATTGAAGCTTTCTTT; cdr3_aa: CASTSWSAIEAFF
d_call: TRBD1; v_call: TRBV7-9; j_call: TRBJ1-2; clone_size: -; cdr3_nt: TGTGCCAGCAGCTCGCGGACAGGGTCAGTGGATGGCTACACCTTC; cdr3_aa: CASSSRTGSVDGYTF
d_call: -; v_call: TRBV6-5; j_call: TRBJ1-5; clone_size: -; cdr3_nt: TGTGCCAGCAGTTACTCCGGGGTAGGGCAGCCCCAGCATTTT; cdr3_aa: CASSYSGVGQPQHF
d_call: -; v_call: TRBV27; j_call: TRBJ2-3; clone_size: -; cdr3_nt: TGTGCCAGCAGGGGCCACACTAGCACAGATACGCAGTATTTT; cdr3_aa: CASRGHTSTDTQYF
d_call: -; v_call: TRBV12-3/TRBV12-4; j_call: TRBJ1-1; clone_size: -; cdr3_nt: TGTGCCAGCATTCCTGGGGGGGGCACTGAAGCTTTCTTT; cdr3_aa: CASIPGGGTEAFF
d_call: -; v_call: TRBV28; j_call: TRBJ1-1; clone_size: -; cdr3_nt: TGTGCCAGCAGTGCCCAGCCGGGGTATGCTTTCTTT; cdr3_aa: CASSAQPGYAFF
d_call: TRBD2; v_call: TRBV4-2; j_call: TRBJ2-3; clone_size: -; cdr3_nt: TGTGCCAGCAGCCAAGATGAACTAGCGGGGATAACAGATACGCAGTATTTT; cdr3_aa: CASSQDELAGITDTQYF
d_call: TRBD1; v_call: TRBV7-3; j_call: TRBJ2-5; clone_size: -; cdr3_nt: TGTGCCAGCAGCTTAAGTTTCCAGGGGGCGTTTGAGACCCAGTACTTC; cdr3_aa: CASSLSFQGAFETQYF
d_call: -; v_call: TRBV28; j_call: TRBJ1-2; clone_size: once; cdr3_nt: TGTGCCAGTGAGGGGGTCTTTAACTATGGCTACACCTTC; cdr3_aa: CASEGVFNYGYTF
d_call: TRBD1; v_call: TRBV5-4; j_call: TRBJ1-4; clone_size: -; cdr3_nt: TGTGCCAGCAGCTTTGGAGGCGGGACAGGGGTTGGGGAACTGTTTTTT; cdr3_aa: CASSFGGGTGVGELFF
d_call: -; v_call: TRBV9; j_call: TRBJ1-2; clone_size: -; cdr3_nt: TGTGCCAGCAGCGTAGCGACGGGGGAGGGAGGCTACACCTTC; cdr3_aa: CASSVATGEGGYTF
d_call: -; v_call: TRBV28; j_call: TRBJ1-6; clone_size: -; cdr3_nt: TGTGCCAGCAGTTTGGTGGCTTCACCCCTCCACTTT; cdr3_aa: CASSLVASPLHF
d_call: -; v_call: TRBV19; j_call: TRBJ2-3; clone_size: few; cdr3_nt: TGTGCCAGTAGCCCCGACAGGGGAGGGGGCACAGATACGCAGTATTTT; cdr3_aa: CASSPDRGGGTDTQYF
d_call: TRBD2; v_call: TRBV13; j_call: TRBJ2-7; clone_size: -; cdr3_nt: TGTGCCAGCAGCTTAGGCGCTAGCGGGGGGTCTGCAGCGTACTTC; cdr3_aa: CASSLGASGGSAAYF
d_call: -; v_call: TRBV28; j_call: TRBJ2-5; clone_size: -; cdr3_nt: TGTGCCAGCAGTTTATTCCAGGGGCGCCAGACCCAGTACTTC; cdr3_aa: CASSLFQGRQTQYF
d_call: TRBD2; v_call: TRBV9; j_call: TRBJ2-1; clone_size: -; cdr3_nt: TGTGCCAGCAGCGCTACCGGGACTAGCGATGAGCAGTTCTTC; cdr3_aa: CASSATGTSDEQFF
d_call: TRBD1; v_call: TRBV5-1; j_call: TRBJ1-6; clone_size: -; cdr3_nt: TGCGCCAGCAGCTGGGACGACAGGGTAAATTCACCCCTCCACTTT; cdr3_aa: CASSWDDRVNSPLHF
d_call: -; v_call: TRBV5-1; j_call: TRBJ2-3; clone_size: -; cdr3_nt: TGCGCCAGCAGCTTGGGGGCTACGTCCAATACGCAGTATTTT; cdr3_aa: CASSLGATSNTQYF